Described below is a single T cell receptor (beta chain) sequence and its context. The data derive from a study of blood T cells in healthy people across ages. Using a J-beta primer mix together with a sample-barcoded 5' primer, a second PCR was run for 7 to 11 cycles. TCRdb redid the calling of the 5' RACE reads with MiXCR, one entry per CDR3 protein. The sample records about 1,500,000 distinct CDR3 sequences, approximately 40% being singletons. Germline loops: CDR1 DFQATT, CDR2 SNEGSKA (reference sequence). This CDR3 is built from 15 residues. Between the trimmed V and J ends, which lost 5 bases and 11 bases, there was a span of 27 bases.

The sample taken for sequencing was blood. The chain carries TRBV20-1 and TRBJ2-5; D gene ambiguous. This TCR derives from a woman between 18 and 29 years old in good health. Here the CDR3 reads CSAPNLGQIYNEQYF. The CDR3 DNA reads as TGCAGTGCTCCGAATCTCGGTCAGATATACAATGAGCAGTACTTC.